The rows below give T cell receptor beta chains drawn from one sample of a study of blood T cell repertoires in COVID-19. The data were produced by immunoSEQ multiplex PCR, yet TCRdb's version contains in-frame clones alone and is incomplete. The sample consists of 200,000 to 250,000 clones, 86% of them appearing once. The specimen sequenced was PBMCs or T cells enriched from blood (not recorded which). Every receptor here comes from a woman between 50 and 59 years old who had recovered from COVID-19. Each CDR3 is given with its conserved first and last residue. Fields, in order: CDR3 DNA, CDR3 protein, J gene, clone size, D gene, V gene. D genes are given only for firm matches. Clone size is stated in some rows and not others, as once, few, many or a class when expanded.

cdr3_nt: TGTGCCAGCAGCTCCCGGGACTATGGCTACACCTTC
cdr3_aa: CASSSRDYGYTF
j_call: TRBJ1-2
clone_size: -
d_call: -
v_call: TRBV3-1/TRBV3-2

cdr3_nt: TGTGCCAGCAGCTTAGATACTGGAGAAACTGAAGCTTTCTTT
cdr3_aa: CASSLDTGETEAFF
j_call: TRBJ1-1
clone_size: -
d_call: -
v_call: TRBV7-9

cdr3_nt: TGTGCCAGCAGTGAAGCGGGAGGGTATGATGGCTACACCTTC
cdr3_aa: CASSEAGGYDGYTF
j_call: TRBJ1-2
clone_size: -
d_call: -
v_call: TRBV25-1

cdr3_nt: TGTGCCAGCAGCTCGGGTGGAGAGACCCAGTACTTC
cdr3_aa: CASSSGGETQYF
j_call: TRBJ2-5
clone_size: -
d_call: -
v_call: TRBV3-1/TRBV3-2

cdr3_nt: TGTGCCAGCAGCTTAGGTGGCGGGAGGGCCGTTGATGAGCAGTTCTTC
cdr3_aa: CASSLGGGRAVDEQFF
j_call: TRBJ2-1
clone_size: -
d_call: TRBD2
v_call: TRBV7-3

cdr3_nt: TGTGCCAGCAGCTTAGGTGTCAGCCAAGAGACCCAGTACTTC
cdr3_aa: CASSLGVSQETQYF
j_call: TRBJ2-5
clone_size: once
d_call: -
v_call: TRBV11-1

cdr3_nt: TGTGCCAGCAGCTTAACAGGGGGCCGGTATGGCTACACCTTC
cdr3_aa: CASSLTGGRYGYTF
j_call: TRBJ1-2
clone_size: few
d_call: TRBD1
v_call: TRBV11-3

cdr3_nt: TGTGCCAGCAGCAAGACAGGGATTATCTACGAGCAGTACTTC
cdr3_aa: CASSKTGIIYEQYF
j_call: TRBJ2-7
clone_size: few
d_call: TRBD1
v_call: TRBV7-9

cdr3_nt: TGTGCCAGCAGCTTACCGGGACTAGCGGGGGGGCCGGAGACCCAGTACTTC
cdr3_aa: CASSLPGLAGGPETQYF
j_call: TRBJ2-5
clone_size: -
d_call: TRBD2
v_call: TRBV7-8

cdr3_nt: TGTGCCAGCAGCTTACTTAGGACTAGCGGGAAGAAGAATGAGCAGTTCTTC
cdr3_aa: CASSLLRTSGKKNEQFF
j_call: TRBJ2-1
clone_size: -
d_call: TRBD2
v_call: TRBV7-9

cdr3_nt: TGTGCCAGCAGCCCCTTGGGAGGGCACTACACTGAAGCTTTCTTT
cdr3_aa: CASSPLGGHYTEAFF
j_call: TRBJ1-1
clone_size: -
d_call: -
v_call: TRBV14

cdr3_nt: TGTGCCAGCAGCATCACAGGGGGGACTGAAGCTTTCTTT
cdr3_aa: CASSITGGTEAFF
j_call: TRBJ1-1
clone_size: few
d_call: TRBD1
v_call: TRBV5-6

cdr3_nt: TGTGCCACCAGCAGATACGGACAGGAACTAAATGAGCAGTTCTTC
cdr3_aa: CATSRYGQELNEQFF
j_call: TRBJ2-1
clone_size: -
d_call: TRBD1
v_call: TRBV15

cdr3_nt: TGTGCCAGCTCAACGGCAAACAGGGGTAGGAATGAGCAGTTCTTC
cdr3_aa: CASSTANRGRNEQFF
j_call: TRBJ2-1
clone_size: -
d_call: TRBD1
v_call: TRBV18

cdr3_nt: TGTGCCAGCAGCCCCCAGACTAGCGGGGGCATCTCCTACGAGCAGTACTTC
cdr3_aa: CASSPQTSGGISYEQYF
j_call: TRBJ2-7
clone_size: -
d_call: TRBD2
v_call: TRBV7-2

cdr3_nt: TGTGCCAGCAGCCATAGCGGGAGCACAGATACGCAGTATTTT
cdr3_aa: CASSHSGSTDTQYF
j_call: TRBJ2-3
clone_size: -
d_call: TRBD2
v_call: TRBV14

cdr3_nt: TGTGCCAGCAGTGGGGACAGCAGGGTTGAAGCTTTCTTT
cdr3_aa: CASSGDSRVEAFF
j_call: TRBJ1-1
clone_size: -
d_call: TRBD1
v_call: TRBV6-6

cdr3_nt: TGCAGTGCTAGTCGGGACAGGGGCGCCTACACCTTC
cdr3_aa: CSASRDRGAYTF
j_call: TRBJ1-2
clone_size: -
d_call: TRBD1
v_call: TRBV20-1

cdr3_nt: TGTGCCAGCAGTGCACAGGGGACGCGGGGCTACACCTTC
cdr3_aa: CASSAQGTRGYTF
j_call: TRBJ1-2
clone_size: -
d_call: TRBD1
v_call: TRBV25-1

cdr3_nt: TGTGCCAACCAGGGGCGGACCAATCAGCCCCAGCATTTT
cdr3_aa: CANQGRTNQPQHF
j_call: TRBJ1-5
clone_size: -
d_call: -
v_call: TRBV24-1